This T cell receptor beta chain emerged from a study of blood T cell repertoires in COVID-19. As for the study in general: The study drew acute and convalescent COVID-19 samples from the United States, Italy and Spain.

The CDR3 is 16 residues long. V was shortened by 4 bases and J by 8 bases, with 22 bases between the two germline ends. Germline CDR1 reads SGHNT; CDR2 reads YYREEE (reference sequence). It was during active infection that Seattle patients were enrolled and then longitudinally followed. The table came from immunoSEQ multiplex PCR; TCRdb's copy has only in-frame clones and leaves some out. Of about 200,000 clones listed, around four fifths are singletons. Material: peripheral blood. This receptor was obtained from a man aged 55 to 70 with COVID-19, enrolled during active disease. This chain joins TRBV5-4 and TRBJ2-1; the D gene is possibly TRBD1 (6 bases). CDR3: CASSDGQTPSIYEQFF. CDR3 coding DNA: TGTGCCAGCAGCGATGGACAGACTCCTTCGATCTATGAGCAGTTCTTC.